The 10 T cell receptor beta chains below were found in one sample sequenced in a study of OX40 agonist ivuxolimab in advanced cancers. Generated by immunoSEQ multiplex PCR, the TCRdb table keeps only in-frame clones and is missing some. Of 15,000 to 20,000 clones in the sample, 50% to 75% were seen once. The specimen comprised CD4+ or CD8+ T cells sorted from blood, sampled in a trial of the OX40 agonist ivuxolimab. The receptors were gathered from an adult with an advanced solid tumor such as melanoma, head and neck, liver or kidney cancer.

The CDR3 DNA sequence: TGTGCCAGCAGCGTAGTAGCGGGACAGGGGGCGAACACTGAAGCTTTCTTT. Translated: CASSVVAGQGANTEAFF. The chain joins TRBV9 to TRBJ1-1; 12 nucleotides match TRBD1. Germline V lookup: CDR1 SGDLS, CDR2 YYNGEE. J lost 1 base, V lost 0 bases, and 4 bases had no gene match. The CDR3 extends over 17 amino acids.

The chain joins TRBV6-5 to TRBJ2-7, with D uncertain. The ends were cut back, 6 bases at V and 6 bases at J, with 9 bases in the middle. This CDR3 has 11 residues. CDR1 and CDR2 from the germline V gene are MNHEY and SVGAGI. As DNA, the CDR3 is TGTGCCAGCAGCTTGTTCCTCGAGCAGTACTTC. The encoded protein is CASSLFLEQYF.

This clone has a handful of counts. The chain recombines TRBV2 with TRBJ2-2, with D perhaps matching TRBD1 or TRBD2 (6 bases each). The V gene lost 5 bases and the J gene lost 1 base, with 14 bases spanning the gap. This CDR3 has 16 amino acids. Germline V gene sequence: CDR1 SNHLY, CDR2 FYNNEI. The CDR3 nucleotides are TGTGCCAGCAGTTTACGGGGGCGACGGAACACCGGGGAGCTGTTTTTT. This gives the protein CASSLRGRRNTGELFF. Variable domain in full (rest from reference TRBV2 and TRBJ2-2): EPEVTQTPSHQVTQMGQEVILRCVPISNHLYFYWYRQILGQKVEFLVSFYNNEISEKSEIFDDQFSVERPDGSNFTLKIRSTKLEDSAMYFCASSLRGRRNTGELFFGEGSRLTVL.

The chain has TRBV7-9 and TRBJ1-1; D remains unclear. CDR3 size: 13 residues. In germline, CDR1 is SEHNR, CDR2 FQNEAQ (reference sequence). V was clipped by 6 bases and J by 3 bases, with 11 bases between them. The DNA of the CDR3 is TGTGCCAGCAGGGGCGTTGTAGACACTGAAGCTTTCTTT. It codes for CASRGVVDTEAFF.

V usage is TRBV27 and J usage is TRBJ2-1; the D gene is possibly TRBD2 (5 bases). The V gene's germline CDR1 is MNHEY and CDR2 SMNVEV (reference sequence). There are 13 residues in the CDR3. V was cut by 0 bases and J by 10 bases, with 10 bases left in between. For the CDR3, the DNA is TGTGCCAGCAGTTTATCGACTACCCGGGAGCAGTTCTTC. The encoded protein is CASSLSTTREQFF.

The chain carries TRBV27 and TRBJ2-1; D assignment may be TRBD1 or TRBD2 (5 bases each). Trimming took 2 bases from V and 1 from J, leaving 15 bases between them. Germline assignment: CDR1 MNHEY and CDR2 SMNVEV (reference sequence). The CDR3 contains 17 residues. For the CDR3, the DNA is TGTGCCAGCAGTTTACCCTCTGGGTGGGGGTCCTACAATGAGCAGTTCTTC. It translates to CASSLPSGWGSYNEQFF.

The CDR3 DNA reads TGTGCCAGCAGCCAAACTCTAGCGGGGAGCACAGATACGCAGTATTTT. It translates to CASSQTLAGSTDTQYF. This rearrangement joins TRBV4-2 to TRBJ2-3; 9 bases are shared with TRBD2. The V segment lost 2 bases and the J segment 0 bases; nucleotides outside the gene matches: 3. CDR1 is LGHNA and CDR2 is YNFKEQ in the germline V gene. The CDR3 runs to 16 residues.

A note on this clone: Other DNA sequences in this sample translate to the same CDR3. The chain has TRBV27 and TRBJ2-7; 9 bases are shared with TRBD1. CDR3 length: 13 amino acids. CDR1 MNHEY and CDR2 SMNVEV come from the germline V gene (reference sequence). After removal of 3 bases from V and 5 bases from J, the junction contained 2 bases not matched to a gene. CDR3: CASSFYRGHEQYF. For the CDR3, the DNA is TGTGCCAGCAGTTTTTACAGGGGGCACGAGCAGTACTTC.

For the CDR3, the DNA is TGCGCCAGCAGCCAAGTCGGGGCAGGGTCTTACACTGAAGCTTTCTTT. Translated: CASSQVGAGSYTEAFF. V gene TRBV4-1 combines with J gene TRBJ1-1; D may be TRBD1 (5 bases). The V gene's germline CDR1 is MGHRA and CDR2 YSYEKL. The ends were cut back, 1 base at V and 3 bases at J, with 15 bases in the middle. The CDR3 loop spans 16 amino acids.

The CDR3 is CASSLPGSTEGQYF. CDR3 bases: TGTGCCAGCAGCTTGCCGGGATCTACCGAGGGGCAGTACTTC. J is TRBJ2-7 and V is TRBV6-4; tentatively, D is TRBD2 (5 bases). The V and J ends lost 6 bases and 9 bases respectively, with 21 bases between them. Germline CDR1 and CDR2: MRHNA and SNTAGT. This CDR3 contains 14 residues.